Presented here are 5 T cell receptor beta chains from one specimen sequenced in a study of T cell repertoires in cytomegalovirus infection. For these receptors, no antigen is known. Each CDR3 protein is one row after TCRdb ran MiXCR on the reads. The repertoire holds about 570,000 distinct CDR3 sequences, with just under 40% as singletons. Sequenced here: cultured PBMCs, sampled from culture after CMV antigen stimulation. All receptors derive from a human donor in good health (CMV status not recorded). Some clones in this sample may be carry-over from other donors' samples.

This clonotype was picked up a small number of times. The rearrangement links TRBV6-2 or TRBV6-3 to TRBJ2-5; 8 nucleotides agree with TRBD1. Trimming took 5 bases from V and 5 from J; bases not matched to a gene: 16. This CDR3 spans 17 amino acids. Germline V gives CDR1 MNHEY, CDR2 SVGEGT. CDR3 in DNA: TGTGCCAGCAGTCAGGGGGCTCCTCCTTTAGGGTGGGAGACCCAGTACTTC. This gives the protein CASSQGAPPLGWETQYF.

In nucleotides, the CDR3 is TGTGCCAGCACCCAAGGGACCGTCCCCTACACCTTC. Encoded protein: CASTQGTVPYTF. This chain uses TRBV12-3 or TRBV12-4 with TRBJ1-2, with a weak D call TRBD1 (5 bases). Trimming shortened V by 7 bases and J by 10 bases, and 16 bases separated the two germline ends. The CDR3 sequence is 12 residues long.

The chain uses TRBV2 and TRBJ2-1; no clear D. The CDR3 loop spans 13 amino acids. The V end lost 4 bases, the J end lost 3 bases, and 7 bases lay between the germline ends. Germline assignment: CDR1 SNHLY and CDR2 FYNNEI. This CDR3 reads CASSATVYNEQFF. The CDR3 DNA is TGTGCCAGCAGTGCAACAGTCTACAATGAGCAGTTCTTC.

V is TRBV7-6 and J is TRBJ1-4, with D perhaps matching TRBD1 (5 bases). The CDR3 loop spans 15 amino acids. Per germline, CDR1 SGHVS and CDR2 FNYEAQ. Trimming pared 11 bases from V and 0 bases from J, leaving 16 bases between. CDR3 amino acids: CAGTGAYATNEKLFF. CDR3 nucleotides: TGTGCCGGGACTGGGGCATATGCAACTAATGAAAAACTGTTTTTT.

The chain links TRBV7-6 to TRBJ2-7, with 10 bases that match TRBD2. Germline V gene lookup returns CDR1 SGHVS and CDR2 FNYEAQ. This CDR3 has 16 amino acids. V lost 0 bases and J lost 2; bases outside the gene matches: 4. The CDR3 loop reads CASSLALLAGPYEQYF. In nucleotides, the CDR3 is TGTGCCAGCAGCTTAGCATTACTAGCGGGGCCCTACGAGCAGTACTTC.